A single sample gave rise to the 3 T cell receptor beta chains below, sequenced in a study of OX40 agonist ivuxolimab in advanced cancers. Sequencing was performed with immunoSEQ multiplex PCR; in TCRdb, only in-frame clones are kept and a portion is missing. Of under 90,000 clones in the sample, more than 70% are singletons; the top ten hold roughly 2.2%. Sequencing used CD4+ or CD8+ T cells sorted from blood, obtained in a trial of the OX40 agonist ivuxolimab. Receptor source: an adult with an advanced solid tumor such as melanoma, head and neck, liver or kidney cancer.

V and J are TRBV5-4 and TRBJ2-7; no definite D call. Trimming removed 4 bases from V and 6 bases from J, with 8 bases in between. From germline, CDR1 is SGHNT and CDR2 YYREEE (reference sequence). The CDR3 is made up of 11 amino acids. Written as DNA, the CDR3 is TGTGCCAGCAGCCGTAATTCCGAGCAGTACTTC. As protein: CASSRNSEQYF.

Here the CDR3 reads CASSAGTAGPQHF. The CDR3, as DNA: TGTGCCAGCAGCGCAGGGACAGCGGGGCCCCAGCATTTT. The V gene is TRBV7-2, the J gene TRBJ1-5, with 7 bases aligning to TRBD1. After removal of 5 bases from V and 9 bases from J, the junction contained 7 bases not matched to a gene. Germline values: CDR1 SGHTA, CDR2 FQGNSA. The CDR3 spans 13 residues.

The chain has TRBV6-6 and TRBJ2-5; a weak D match, TRBD1 (5 bases). The germline V gene encodes CDR1 MNHNY and CDR2 SVGAGI (reference sequence). The CDR3 is 14 amino acids. Trimming removed 2 bases at V and 1 base at J, with 8 bases between. CDR3 DNA sequence: TGTGCCAGCAGTTACGGGGCAGGCCAAGAGACCCAGTACTTC. It is translated as CASSYGAGQETQYF.